This T cell receptor (beta chain) emerged from a study of glioma-infiltrating T cells after dendritic cell vaccination (dated by TCRdb to between 2015 and 2016). Background for the entire study: Of the roughly 15 glioblastoma patients in the cohort, all drawn from Phase I and II dendritic cell vaccination trials, 9 were newly diagnosed and 6 had recurrent disease. In glioblastoma patients vaccinated with dendritic cells, deep sequencing of TCR beta CDR3 regions served to measure tumor-infiltrating lymphocyte content and to compare repertoires between tumor and blood. Each patient was given three intradermal dendritic cell vaccine injections, spaced two weeks apart, in the arm below the axilla. Between the early 2000s and the early 2010s, the patients were given dendritic cell vaccination pulsed with autologous tumor lysate. The vaccine was prepared from monocyte-derived dendritic cells that were cultured for seven to eight days with IL-4 and GM-CSF and then pulsed overnight with autologous tumor lysate. Survival after dendritic cell vaccination was correlated with TCR sequencing metrics, such as TIL content and the overlap between tumor and blood repertoires. Broader findings and caveats from the paper: The TCR overlap response model with three groups was called speculative and said to need prospective validation. TCR clonality showed no direct relationship with survival, which suggests that a diverse polyclonal response may matter. The cohort was small and heterogeneous, few patients had complete blood and tumor sets, and even fewer had initial-recurrent tumor pairs. Longer time to progression and overall survival after dendritic cell vaccination were predicted by higher estimated pretreatment TIL content.

Comment on this clone: Its antigen is not yet known. No per-base quality is available; no much larger clone lies one base away.

Patients were selected for having adequate residual fresh-frozen tumor tissue and more than two years of available survival data. None of the glioblastoma patients carried an isocitrate dehydrogenase mutation, although molecular status otherwise varied. PBMC were collected before vaccination, two weeks after the third vaccination, and at tumor progression if tumor progression occurred. The Qiagen DNeasy Blood extraction Kit was used for extraction of genomic DNA. The immunoSEQ assay amplified TCRB CDR3 regions from roughly 2 micrograms of genomic DNA, or from all available DNA when less than that amount was available. For multiplex PCR, 60 forward primers for TCR V beta segments and 13 reverse primers for J beta segments were used. Synthetic control templates were spiked into each sample at limiting dilution to estimate reads per starting template. The Illumina HiSeq System generated 87 bp sequencing reads. In the original analysis: To remove PCR and sequencing errors, closely related sequences were merged with a nearest neighbor algorithm. TCR overlap was defined as the percentage of unique tumor TCR beta sequences that were also found in the peripheral blood of the same patient. In its TCRdb copy, this immuneACCESS table keeps in-frame sequences only and misses some clones. Where compared with another copy, unresolved V genes explain less than half of these, and the others have no known cause. V and J calls and clone size follow that table, whereas D and trimming were derived from the DNA. This sample is represented by nearly 85,000 clones; around nine tenths of them were singletons. In total, the top ten clones hold approximately 2.9% of the sample.

The CDR3 numbers 20 residues from cysteine through phenylalanine. Only the CDR3 DNA stays, 60 bases, in frame from base 1. CDR1 and CDR2 were assigned from the germline V gene (reference sequence) as SGHNT and YYREEE. The V end gives up 4 bases and the J end 4 bases, leaving 19 bases in the junction not matched to a gene. Sequencing used blood, obtained before dendritic cell vaccination. The sequence was obtained from a human donor with glioblastoma. The sequence joins TRBV5-4 to TRBJ2-2; 10 middle bases align to TRBD2. This receptor has the CDR3 CASSPYQGLARRDPTGELFF. Read as DNA, the sequence is TGTGCCAGCAGCCCTTACCAGGGACTAGCGAGAAGAGATCCCACCGGGGAGCTGTTTTTT.